This TCR beta chain was recovered during a study of vaccination effects on CD4 cells after COVID-19. Comments on this clone: The antigen remains unidentified.

V lost 0 bases to trimming and J lost 6 bases, with 12 bases between them. Germline CDR1 and CDR2: SGHNT and YENEEA. The length of the CDR3 is 14 residues. Profiled with immunoSEQ multiplex PCR; TCRdb holds only in-frame clones, not every one. The repertoire holds roughly 33,000 clones, about 75% seen once, with under 8.5% in the top ten. Cells that had been cultured for 10 days were the source of isolated CD4+ T cells. The individual was infected with SARS-CoV-2 between March and December 2020, as confirmed by PCR. Subjects were given two BNT162b2 or mRNA-1273 vaccine doses. Half-medium replacement with IL-2 medium occurred on days 3 and 7.

The TCR was taken from a human donor who had a prior SARS-CoV-2 infection. This chain uses TRBV11-3 with TRBJ2-7; D might be TRBD1 (7 bases). The source material was CD4+ T cells from PBMCs cultured without peptide, sampled after COVID-19 vaccination. The CDR3 protein is CASSLDRQGGEQYF. The CDR3 DNA sequence: TGTGCCAGCAGCTTAGATCGCCAGGGGGGCGAGCAGTACTTC.